This entry describes one T cell receptor (beta chain). Its antigen remains unidentified. This sample is part of a study of cytomegalovirus exposure and HLA in healthy donors. With 60 Vbeta and 13 Jbeta primers, the PCR was carried out. Using immunoSEQ multiplex PCR, the repertoire was profiled, and TCRdb retains in-frame clones only, with some absent. The sample carries fewer than 150,000 clones, roughly 80% recorded once. CDR3 length equals 16 residues. With V trimmed by 5 bases and J by 0 bases, 7 bases remained unmatched. Looked up from germline, CDR1 is SEHNR and CDR2 is FQNEAQ (reference sequence). Study-wide findings and caveats: Per a later analysis, HLA-associated TCR beta chains showed more clonal expansion than other, equally common TCR beta chains. The study designated 150 to 200 TCR beta chains cytomegalovirus-associated. A link between a missense DCLRE1C variant and TCR beta V- and J-gene trimming emerged from a later analysis.

The V gene is TRBV7-9, the J gene TRBJ1-2, with 9 bases aligning to TRBD1. The clonotype was recovered from a woman between 50 and 59 years old in good health and CMV-seronegative. The sample comprised PBMCs. The CDR3, as DNA: TGTGCCAGCAGCCCCATGGGACAGGGAGCTAACTATGGCTACACCTTC. Translation: CASSPMGQGANYGYTF. Combining the CDR3 with reference TRBV7-9 and TRBJ1-2 gives the whole variable domain DTGVSQNPRHKITKRGQNVTFRCDPISEHNRLYWYRQTLGQGPEFLTYFQNEAQLEKSRLLSDRFSAERPKGSFSTLEIQRTEQGDSAMYLCASSPMGQGANYGYTFGSGTRLTVV.